The 9 T cell receptor beta chains below all came from one sample that was sequenced in a study of control samples from healthy donors and cancer patients. Repertoires were generated with immunoSEQ multiplex PCR, while TCRdb's copy carries only in-frame clones and drops some. The table shows 40,000 to 55,000 clones, with approximately 90% occurring only once. Sequenced input: PBMCs. The receptor set was obtained from a woman between 35 and 50 years old with head and neck cancer.

The chain couples TRBV3-1 (or the pseudogene TRBV3-2) to TRBJ1-5; maybe TRBD1 (6 bases). This CDR3 has 14 residues. The V gene's germline CDR1 is LGHDT and CDR2 YNNKEL (reference sequence). Trimming removed 2 bases at V and 5 bases at J, with 10 bases between. In DNA form, the CDR3 reads TGTGCCAGCAGCCAATCACAGGGAGATCAGCCCCAGCATTTT. Translating gives CASSQSQGDQPQHF.

The chain recombines TRBV5-1 with TRBJ1-1, with TRBD1 matching 9 bases. Germline V gene data show CDR1 as SGHRS and CDR2 as YFSETQ. CDR3 size: 15 residues. Trimming took 0 bases from V and 1 from J; bases not matched to a gene: 1. CDR3 DNA sequence: TGCGCCAGCAGCTTGGGGGGACAGGGGAACACTGAAGCTTTCTTT. It translates to CASSLGGQGNTEAFF.

The chain is built from TRBV15 and TRBJ2-5; tentatively, D is TRBD1 or TRBD2 (5 bases each). Germline loops: CDR1 LNHNV, CDR2 YYDKDF (reference sequence). CDR3 length: 17 amino acids. Trimming shortened V by 1 base and J by 5 bases, and 20 bases separated the two germline ends. The CDR3 spells CATSRALGTHGEETQYF. The CDR3 coding sequence is TGTGCCACCAGCAGAGCATTAGGGACGCACGGTGAGGAGACCCAGTACTTC.

The chain is built from TRBV11-2 and TRBJ2-3; TRBD2 agrees at 10 bases. Per germline, CDR1 SGHAT and CDR2 FQNNGV. Trimming cost V 5 bases and J 4 bases; bases outside gene matches: 6. The CDR3 covers 15 residues. CDR3 region: CASSHSGRRADTQYF. The CDR3 DNA reads as TGTGCCAGCAGCCATAGCGGGAGGAGGGCAGATACGCAGTATTTT.

V gene TRBV19 combines with J gene TRBJ2-6; D remains unclear. Trimming stripped 3 bases from V and 0 bases from J, with 6 bases between. Germline CDR1 reads LNHDA; CDR2 reads SQIVND (reference sequence). The CDR3 covers 15 residues. This chain's CDR3 is CASSMMISGANVLTF. The CDR3 DNA reads as TGTGCCAGTAGTATGATGATCTCTGGGGCCAACGTCCTGACTTTC.

The V and J genes are TRBV21-1 and TRBJ1-4. TRBV21-1 is labeled a pseudogene. CDR3 length: 15 residues. The CDR3 loop reads CASSKVEGRNEKLFF. The DNA for the CDR3 is TGTGCCAGCAGCAAAGTGGAGGGCCGTAATGAAAAACTGTTTTTT.

The chain couples TRBV28 to TRBJ2-1; 9 bases agree with TRBD2. Germline V gene data show CDR1 as MDHEN and CDR2 as SYDVKM. This CDR3 is 14 amino acids long. V lost 4 bases and J lost 9; bases outside the gene matches: 7. The CDR3 loop reads CASSSGSGGREQFF. In nucleotides, the CDR3 is TGTGCCAGCAGTTCGGGTAGCGGGGGCCGTGAGCAGTTCTTC.

The rearrangement uses TRBV21-1 and TRBJ2-1; the DNA was not compared with TRBD1, the D call given in the table. TRBV21-1 is flagged as a pseudogene. The CDR3 is 18 amino acids. CDR3: CASSPRAGTGGPDNEQFF. DNA for the CDR3: TGTGCCAGCAGCCCCAGGGCCGGGACAGGGGGTCCGGACAATGAGCAGTTCTTC.

Only one count was recorded for this clone. The genes are TRBV7-7 and TRBJ2-7; TRBD1 matches at 7 bases. CDR3 length: 13 residues. Unmatched junction bases numbered 6, after V lost 4 bases and J lost 6 bases. CDR1 is SSHAT, CDR2 FNYEAQ, per germline (reference sequence). The CDR3: CASSSRGQSEQYF. The CDR3 DNA is TGTGCCAGCAGCTCTAGGGGGCAAAGCGAGCAGTACTTC.